One T cell receptor beta chain is described in this entry. It has no known antigen specificity. Base qualities were left out, and no much larger clone turns up one base away. None of the patients had been given any treatment before thyroid surgery. Using T-cell receptor beta sequencing, the researchers looked back retrospectively at clinical samples from patients, gathered between about 2011 and 2019. The cysteine opens and the phenylalanine closes a CDR3 of 15 amino acids. The read is trimmed to its CDR3 DNA, 45 bases read in frame from base 1. Trimming removed 5 bases from V and 2 bases from J, leaving 18 bases between the germline ends. From the germline V gene (reference sequence), CDR1 is DFQATT and CDR2 is SNEGSKA. The library was generated by PCR. Instrument used: Illumina HiSeq 4000. High-throughput sequencing was used to profile the TCR beta-chain CDR3 region of every patient. The study's processing was this. CDR3 differences across clinicopathological groups were used to build a classifier for discriminating distant-metastatic papillary thyroid cancer patients. The Shannon index was used to assess repertoire diversity, and the Morisita-Horn index was used to assess tumor-blood repertoire similarity. TCRdb reran the public reads through fastp at Q25 and MiXCR, keeping productive beta chains. It is TCRdb's table, rather than the study itself, that gives the V and J calls and clone size. The sample table contains roughly 40,000 clones; only one count was recorded for around 16% of them. 3.5% to 4% of the sample goes to the ten largest clones.

The data belong to a study of metastatic and nonmetastatic thyroid tumors (dated by TCRdb to about 2020). Study-level background: Repertoires from peripheral blood and from tumor or nodule tissue samples of malignant and benign thyroid patients were compared. Points the paper makes about the study in general: In both blood and tumor samples, TCR beta diversity was reported to be significantly higher in malignant tumors than in benign nodules.

This TCR was sampled from a female donor with papillary thyroid cancer or a benign thyroid nodule (not recorded which). Some clones in this sample may be carry-over from other donors' samples. Sample: blood. The chain links TRBV20-1 with TRBJ1-2; TRBD1 could be the D gene, as 5 bases match. The DNA sequence reads TGCAGTGCTCCGCAGTATGACAGTCGGAACTATGGCTACACCTTC. It encodes CSAPQYDSRNYGYTF.